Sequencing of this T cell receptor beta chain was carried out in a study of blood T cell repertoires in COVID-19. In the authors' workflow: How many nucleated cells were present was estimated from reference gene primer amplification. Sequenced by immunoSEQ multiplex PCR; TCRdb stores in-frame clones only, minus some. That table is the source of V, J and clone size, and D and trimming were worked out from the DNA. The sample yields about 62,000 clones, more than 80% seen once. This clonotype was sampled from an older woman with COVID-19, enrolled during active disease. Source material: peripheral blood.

Here the CDR3 DNA reads TGTGCCAGCTCCCCTGGGACATTCGCAGATACGCAGTATTTT. This encodes CASSPGTFADTQYF. The chain couples TRBV18 to TRBJ2-3; a possible D gene is TRBD1 (6 bases). This CDR3 has 14 amino acids. Germline values: CDR1 KGHSH, CDR2 LQKENI. V was shortened by 6 bases and J by 4 bases, with 14 bases between the two germline ends.